The rows below give T cell receptor beta chains drawn from one sample of a study of OX40 agonist ivuxolimab in advanced cancers. The method was immunoSEQ multiplex PCR; TCRdb's version includes in-frame clones alone and lacks a portion of them. The sample includes about 78,000 clones, over 75% of them seen just once. The source was CD4+ or CD8+ T cells sorted from blood, collected in a trial of the OX40 agonist ivuxolimab. The receptors originated from an adult with an advanced solid tumor such as melanoma, head and neck, liver or kidney cancer. The CDR3 runs from the conserved cysteine through the conserved F or W. Fields, in order: D gene, J gene, clone size, V gene, CDR3 protein, CDR3 DNA. A D gene is named only where the DNA matches it firmly. A row's size may be missing; if present it is once, few, many or a size class.

D: NA
J: TRBJ2-3
size: once
V: TRBV4-1
CDR3: CASSPLGGDGPIQYF
DNA: TGCGCCAGCAGCCCACTTGGCGGAGACGGCCCGATACAGTATTTT

D: TRBD2
J: TRBJ2-1
size: once
V: TRBV4-1
CDR3: CASSQGGLAGVDEQFF
DNA: TGCGCCAGCAGCCAAGGGGGCCTAGCGGGAGTGGATGAGCAGTTCTTC

D: TRBD1
J: TRBJ2-4
size: NA
V: TRBV29-1
CDR3: CSVSRQGKNIQYF
DNA: TGCAGCGTATCCAGACAGGGGAAAAACATTCAGTACTTC

D: TRBD1
J: TRBJ1-1
size: NA
V: TRBV4-1
CDR3: CASSQGRTGNTEAFF
DNA: TGCGCCAGCAGCCAAGGCCGGACAGGGAACACTGAAGCTTTCTTT

D: TRBD2
J: TRBJ2-2
size: once
V: TRBV6-6
CDR3: CASSYTGTRTGELFF
DNA: TGTGCCAGCAGTTACACCGGGACTAGGACCGGGGAGCTGTTTTTT

D: TRBD1
J: TRBJ1-5
size: NA
V: TRBV19
CDR3: CASSSPTGGGLGNQPQHF
DNA: TGTGCCAGTAGTTCACCGACAGGGGGCGGCCTGGGCAATCAGCCCCAGCATTTT

D: NA
J: TRBJ2-7
size: NA
V: TRBV2
CDR3: CASQPDWGHEQYF
DNA: TGTGCCAGCCAGCCGGATTGGGGCCACGAGCAGTACTTC

D: NA
J: TRBJ2-3
size: NA
V: TRBV7-2
CDR3: CASSLWGGSPDTQYF
DNA: TGTGCCAGCAGCTTATGGGGAGGCTCCCCAGATACGCAGTATTTT

D: TRBD1
J: TRBJ2-7
size: NA
V: TRBV27
CDR3: CASSKTGGNAYEQYF
DNA: TGTGCCAGCAGTAAGACAGGGGGAAACGCCTACGAGCAGTACTTC

D: NA
J: TRBJ1-1
size: few
V: TRBV5-4
CDR3: CASSSGYTEAFF
DNA: TGTGCCAGCAGCTCGGGGTACACTGAAGCTTTCTTT

D: TRBD1
J: TRBJ1-3
size: NA
V: TRBV11-2
CDR3: CASSATGQGADTIYF
DNA: TGTGCCAGCAGCGCCACGGGACAGGGGGCAGACACCATATATTTT

D: NA
J: TRBJ2-2
size: NA
V: TRBV11-3
CDR3: CASSAGQARGDTGELFF
DNA: TGTGCCAGCAGCGCCGGACAGGCCCGCGGGGACACCGGGGAGCTGTTTTTT

D: NA
J: TRBJ2-7
size: NA
V: TRBV7-2
CDR3: CASSSLGQEQYF
DNA: TGTGCCAGCAGCTCTTTGGGACAAGAGCAGTACTTC

D: TRBD2
J: TRBJ2-7
size: NA
V: TRBV7-8
CDR3: CASSSTGRGTRNYEQYF
DNA: TGTGCCAGCAGCTCAACCGGGCGCGGGACTAGGAACTACGAGCAGTACTTC

D: NA
J: TRBJ1-5
size: once
V: TRBV28
CDR3: CASSSSPRGPQHF
DNA: TGTGCCAGCAGTTCCTCCCCCCGAGGGCCCCAGCATTTT

D: NA
J: TRBJ1-2
size: NA
V: TRBV5-1
CDR3: CASSSQQGGGYTF
DNA: TGCGCCAGCAGCTCCCAACAGGGAGGTGGCTACACCTTC

D: TRBD2
J: TRBJ2-7
size: NA
V: TRBV27
CDR3: CATSSGSGGEQYF
DNA: TGTGCCACCTCTAGCGGGAGTGGAGGCGAGCAGTACTTC

D: TRBD1
J: TRBJ1-1
size: few
V: TRBV2
CDR3: CASKSGTANTEAFF
DNA: TGTGCCAGCAAGTCTGGGACAGCGAACACTGAAGCTTTCTTT

D: TRBD2
J: TRBJ2-2
size: NA
V: TRBV5-1
CDR3: CASSPGLAGAVGELFF
DNA: TGCGCCAGCAGCCCCGGACTAGCGGGAGCTGTCGGGGAGCTGTTTTTT

D: NA
J: TRBJ2-5
size: NA
V: TRBV19
CDR3: CASSQGLQETQYF
DNA: TGTGCCTCTTCCCAGGGCCTTCAAGAGACCCAGTACTTC

D: TRBD2
J: TRBJ2-1
size: NA
V: TRBV7-6
CDR3: CASSPVAGGYNNEQFF
DNA: TGTGCCAGCAGCCCCGTAGCGGGAGGGTATAACAATGAGCAGTTCTTC

D: TRBD2
J: TRBJ2-1
size: once
V: TRBV15
CDR3: CATSTRTSGVEQFF
DNA: TGTGCCACCAGCACAAGGACTAGCGGGGTTGAGCAGTTCTTC

D: NA
J: TRBJ2-1
size: NA
V: TRBV14
CDR3: CASSQVAGSSYNEQFF
DNA: TGTGCCAGCAGCCAAGTTGCGGGTTCCTCCTACAATGAGCAGTTCTTC

D: TRBD2
J: TRBJ2-7
size: few
V: TRBV7-2
CDR3: CASSQGLAGVGAEQYF
DNA: TGTGCCAGCAGCCAAGGACTAGCGGGAGTGGGGGCCGAGCAGTACTTC

D: NA
J: TRBJ1-2
size: NA
V: TRBV2
CDR3: CASVGQGANYGYTF
DNA: TGTGCCAGCGTTGGCCAGGGAGCTAACTATGGCTACACCTTC

D: NA
J: TRBJ2-3
size: once
V: TRBV2
CDR3: CASSPDSTSTDTQYF
DNA: TGTGCCAGCAGTCCGGACAGTACTAGCACAGATACGCAGTATTTT

D: NA
J: TRBJ2-2
size: NA
V: TRBV10-3
CDR3: CAISAGTQNTGELFF
DNA: TGTGCCATCAGTGCCGGGACTCAGAACACCGGGGAGCTGTTTTTT

D: NA
J: TRBJ2-2
size: NA
V: TRBV5-6
CDR3: CASSFGAGANTGELFF
DNA: TGTGCCAGCAGCTTCGGGGCTGGCGCGAACACCGGGGAGCTGTTTTTT

D: NA
J: TRBJ1-3
size: NA
V: TRBV5-1
CDR3: CASSLEGGNTIYF
DNA: TGCGCCAGCAGCTTGGAAGGGGGAAACACCATATATTTT

D: NA
J: TRBJ2-7
size: NA
V: TRBV9
CDR3: CASSVESSRDMDYEQYF
DNA: TGTGCCAGCAGCGTTGAGTCAAGCCGGGACATGGACTACGAGCAGTACTTC

D: NA
J: TRBJ2-1
size: few
V: TRBV5-1
CDR3: CASSLNIGEQFF
DNA: TGCGCCAGCAGCTTGAACATTGGTGAGCAGTTCTTC

D: TRBD1
J: TRBJ2-5
size: once
V: TRBV6-1
CDR3: CASRDRAAQETQYF
DNA: TGTGCCAGCAGGGACAGGGCGGCACAAGAGACCCAGTACTTC

D: NA
J: TRBJ2-7
size: NA
V: TRBV6-4
CDR3: CASSEAPGAASYEQYF
DNA: TGTGCCAGCAGTGAGGCCCCGGGAGCCGCCTCCTACGAGCAGTACTTC

D: TRBD1
J: TRBJ2-1
size: NA
V: TRBV7-2
CDR3: CASSSGGTRREQFF
DNA: TGTGCCAGCAGCTCAGGGGGTACCCGTCGCGAGCAGTTCTTC

D: NA
J: TRBJ2-1
size: few
V: TRBV5-1
CDR3: CASSPRPAESSYNEQFF
DNA: TGCGCCAGCAGCCCAAGGCCAGCGGAGAGCTCCTACAATGAGCAGTTCTTC

D: TRBD2
J: TRBJ2-5
size: NA
V: TRBV6-1
CDR3: CASSSQTSGQETQYF
DNA: TGTGCCAGCAGTTCCCAGACTAGCGGGCAAGAGACCCAGTACTTC